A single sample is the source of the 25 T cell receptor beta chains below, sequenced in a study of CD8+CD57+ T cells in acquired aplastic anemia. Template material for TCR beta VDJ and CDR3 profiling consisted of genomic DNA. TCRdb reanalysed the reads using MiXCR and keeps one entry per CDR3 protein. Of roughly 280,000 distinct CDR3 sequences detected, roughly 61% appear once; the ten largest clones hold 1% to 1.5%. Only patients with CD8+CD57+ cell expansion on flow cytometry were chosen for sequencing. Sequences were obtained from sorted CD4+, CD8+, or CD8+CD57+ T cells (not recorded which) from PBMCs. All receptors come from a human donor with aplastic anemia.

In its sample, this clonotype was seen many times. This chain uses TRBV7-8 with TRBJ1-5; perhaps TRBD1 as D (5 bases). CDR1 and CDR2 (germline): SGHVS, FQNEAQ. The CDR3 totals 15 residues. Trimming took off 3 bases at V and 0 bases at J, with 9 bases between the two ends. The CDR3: CASSFDSYSNQPQHF. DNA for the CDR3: TGTGCCAGCAGCTTTGACAGTTATAGCAATCAGCCCCAGCATTTT.

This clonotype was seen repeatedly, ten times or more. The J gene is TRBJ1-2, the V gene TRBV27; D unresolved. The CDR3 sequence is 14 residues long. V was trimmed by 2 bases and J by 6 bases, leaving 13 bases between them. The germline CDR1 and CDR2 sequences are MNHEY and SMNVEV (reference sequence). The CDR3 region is CASSLRRGGHGYTF. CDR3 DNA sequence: TGTGCCAGCAGTTTAAGGCGAGGAGGGCATGGCTACACCTTC.

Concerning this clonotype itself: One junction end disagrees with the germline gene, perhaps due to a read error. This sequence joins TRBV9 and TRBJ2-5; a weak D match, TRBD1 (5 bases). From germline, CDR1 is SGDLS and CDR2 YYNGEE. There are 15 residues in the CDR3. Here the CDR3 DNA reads TGTGCCAGCAGCGTAGCTCACGGACACCAAGGGACCCAGTACTTC. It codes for CASSVAHGHQGTQYF.

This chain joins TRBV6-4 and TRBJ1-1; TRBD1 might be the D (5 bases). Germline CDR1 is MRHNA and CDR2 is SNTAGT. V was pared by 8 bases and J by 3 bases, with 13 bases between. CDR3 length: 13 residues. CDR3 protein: CASAESRDTEAFF. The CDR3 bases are TGTGCCAGCGCGGAGTCCAGGGACACTGAAGCTTTCTTT.

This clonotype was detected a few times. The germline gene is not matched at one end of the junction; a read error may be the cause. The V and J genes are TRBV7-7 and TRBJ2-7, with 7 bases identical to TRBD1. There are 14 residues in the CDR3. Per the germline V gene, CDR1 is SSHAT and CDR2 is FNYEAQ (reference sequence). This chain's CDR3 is CASSLGQYSYEQYF. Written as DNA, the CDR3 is TGTGCTAGCAGCTTGGGACAGTACTCCTACGAGCAGTACTTC.

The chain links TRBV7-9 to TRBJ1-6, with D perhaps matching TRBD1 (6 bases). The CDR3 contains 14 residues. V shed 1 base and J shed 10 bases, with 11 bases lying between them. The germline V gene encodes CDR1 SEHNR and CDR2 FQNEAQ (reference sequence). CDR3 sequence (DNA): TGTGCCAGCAGCTTAGACAGGGCAGGATCACCCCTCCACTTT. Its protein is CASSLDRAGSPLHF.

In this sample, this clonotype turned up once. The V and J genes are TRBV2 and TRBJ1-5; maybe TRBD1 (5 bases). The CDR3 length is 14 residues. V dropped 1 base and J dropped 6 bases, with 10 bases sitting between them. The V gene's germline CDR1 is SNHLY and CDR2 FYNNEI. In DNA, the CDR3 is TGTGCCAGCAGTGAAGGAGGGGACGTTCAGCCCCAGCATTTT. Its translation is CASSEGGDVQPQHF.

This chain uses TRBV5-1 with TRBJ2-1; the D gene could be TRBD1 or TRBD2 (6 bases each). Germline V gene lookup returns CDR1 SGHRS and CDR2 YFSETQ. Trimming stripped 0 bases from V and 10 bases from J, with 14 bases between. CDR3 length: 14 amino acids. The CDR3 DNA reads TGCGCCAGCAGCTTGGGTTGGGGGGCGGAAGAGCAGTTCTTC. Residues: CASSLGWGAEEQFF.

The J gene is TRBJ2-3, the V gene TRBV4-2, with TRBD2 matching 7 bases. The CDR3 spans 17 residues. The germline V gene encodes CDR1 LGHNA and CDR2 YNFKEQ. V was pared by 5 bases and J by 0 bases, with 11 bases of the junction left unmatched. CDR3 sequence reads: CASSLASGGRSTDTQYF. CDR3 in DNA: TGTGCCAGCAGCTTGGCGTCTGGCGGGAGAAGCACAGATACGCAGTATTTT.

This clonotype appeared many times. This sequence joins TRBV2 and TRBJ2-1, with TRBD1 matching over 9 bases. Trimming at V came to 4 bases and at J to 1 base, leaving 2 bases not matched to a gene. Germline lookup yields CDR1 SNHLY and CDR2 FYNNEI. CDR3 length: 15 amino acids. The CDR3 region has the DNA TGTGCCAGCAGTGCCGACAGGGGGTCCTACAATGAGCAGTTCTTC. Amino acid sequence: CASSADRGSYNEQFF.

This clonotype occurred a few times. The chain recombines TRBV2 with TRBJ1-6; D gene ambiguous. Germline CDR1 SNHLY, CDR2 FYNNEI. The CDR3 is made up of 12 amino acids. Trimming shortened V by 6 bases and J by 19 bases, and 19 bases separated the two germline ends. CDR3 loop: CASRSEGGLLHF. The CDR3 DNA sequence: TGTGCCAGCAGGTCGGAGGGAGGACTCCTTCACTTT. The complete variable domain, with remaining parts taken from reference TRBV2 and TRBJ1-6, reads EPEVTQTPSHQVTQMGQEVILRCVPISNHLYFYWYRQILGQKVEFLVSFYNNEISEKSEIFDDQFSVERPDGSNFTLKIRSTKLEDSAMYFCASRSEGGLLHFGNGTRLTVT.

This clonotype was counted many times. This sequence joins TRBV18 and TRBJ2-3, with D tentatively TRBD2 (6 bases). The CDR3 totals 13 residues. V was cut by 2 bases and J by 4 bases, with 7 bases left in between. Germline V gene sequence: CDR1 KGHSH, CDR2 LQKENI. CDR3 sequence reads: CASSPGGSDTQYF. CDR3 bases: TGTGCCAGCTCACCAGGGGGGTCAGATACGCAGTATTTT.

The CDR3: CASSPPWRTGGNEQFF. DNA of the CDR3: TGTGCCAGCAGCCCCCCCTGGAGGACAGGGGGCAATGAGCAGTTCTTC. V is TRBV7-8 and J is TRBJ2-1, with 10 nucleotides matching TRBD1. CDR3 size: 16 residues. With 5 bases clipped from V and 6 bases from J, the junction kept 10 bases outside the gene matches. The germline V gene has CDR1 SGHVS and CDR2 FQNEAQ.

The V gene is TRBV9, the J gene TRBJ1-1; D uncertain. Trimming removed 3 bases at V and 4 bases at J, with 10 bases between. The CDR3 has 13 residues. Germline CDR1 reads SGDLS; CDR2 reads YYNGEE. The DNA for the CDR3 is TGTGCCAGCAGCGCATCCATGGGCACTGAAGCTTTCTTT. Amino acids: CASSASMGTEAFF.

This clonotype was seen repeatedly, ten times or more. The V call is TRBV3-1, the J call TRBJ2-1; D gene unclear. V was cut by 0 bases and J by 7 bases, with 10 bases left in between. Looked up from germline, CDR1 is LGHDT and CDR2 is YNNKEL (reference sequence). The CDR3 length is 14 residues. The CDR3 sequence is CASSQEGGRNEQFF. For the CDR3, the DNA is TGTGCCAGCAGCCAAGAGGGTGGCAGAAATGAGCAGTTCTTC.

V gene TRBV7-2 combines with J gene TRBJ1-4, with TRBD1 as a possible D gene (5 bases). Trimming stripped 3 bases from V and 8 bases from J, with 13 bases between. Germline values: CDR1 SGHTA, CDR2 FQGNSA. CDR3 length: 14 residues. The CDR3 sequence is CASSFSRGGEKLFF. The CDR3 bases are TGTGCCAGCAGCTTTTCAAGGGGTGGCGAAAAACTGTTTTTT.

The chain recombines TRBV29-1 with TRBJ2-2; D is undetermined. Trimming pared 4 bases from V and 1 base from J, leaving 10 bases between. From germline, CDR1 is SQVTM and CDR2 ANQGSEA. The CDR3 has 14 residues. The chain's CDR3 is CSVGDAMNTGELFF. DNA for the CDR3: TGCAGCGTTGGAGACGCCATGAACACCGGGGAGCTGTTTTTT.

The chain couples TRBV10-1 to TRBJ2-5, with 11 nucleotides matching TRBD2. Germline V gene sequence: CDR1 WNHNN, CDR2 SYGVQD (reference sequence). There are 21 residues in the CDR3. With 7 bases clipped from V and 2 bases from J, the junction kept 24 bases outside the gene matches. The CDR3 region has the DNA TGCGCCAGCACCCCTGGGGTTAGCGGGAGGGCCGCCAAAGGACTACAAGAGACCCAGTACTTC. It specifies CASTPGVSGRAAKGLQETQYF.

Here the CDR3 reads CASSLGQESSYEQYF. In DNA, the CDR3 is TGTGCCAGCAGCTTGGGACAGGAGAGCTCCTACGAGCAGTACTTC. The chain combines TRBV5-4 with TRBJ2-7; D is perhaps TRBD1 (6 bases). Germline loops: CDR1 SGHNT, CDR2 YYREEE (reference sequence). The CDR3 spans 15 residues. Trimming removed 0 bases at V and 0 bases at J, with 10 bases between.

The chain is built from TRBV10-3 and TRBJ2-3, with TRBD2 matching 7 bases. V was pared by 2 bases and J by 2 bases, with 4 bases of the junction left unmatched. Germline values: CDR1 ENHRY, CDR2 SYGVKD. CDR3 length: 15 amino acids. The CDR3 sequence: CAISEGRGTTDTQYF. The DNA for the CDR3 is TGTGCCATCAGTGAGGGGCGGGGGACCACAGATACGCAGTATTTT.

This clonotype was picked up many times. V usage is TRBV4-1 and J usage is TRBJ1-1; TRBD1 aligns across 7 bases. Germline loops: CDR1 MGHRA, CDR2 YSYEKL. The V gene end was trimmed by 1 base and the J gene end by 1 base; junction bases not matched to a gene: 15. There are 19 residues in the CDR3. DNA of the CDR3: TGCGCCAGCAGCCAAGGTACCGGACGGGTGGACAGGCGGAACACTGAAGCTTTCTTT. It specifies CASSQGTGRVDRRNTEAFF.

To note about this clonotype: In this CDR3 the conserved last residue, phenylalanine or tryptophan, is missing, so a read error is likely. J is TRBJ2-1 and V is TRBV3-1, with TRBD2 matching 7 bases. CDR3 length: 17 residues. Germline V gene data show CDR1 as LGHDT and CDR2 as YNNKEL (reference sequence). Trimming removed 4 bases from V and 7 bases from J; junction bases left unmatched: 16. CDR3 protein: CASSLRPLADGGNEQFL. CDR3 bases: TGTGCCAGCAGCCTCCGCCCTCTAGCGGACGGTGGGAATGAGCAGTTCCTC.

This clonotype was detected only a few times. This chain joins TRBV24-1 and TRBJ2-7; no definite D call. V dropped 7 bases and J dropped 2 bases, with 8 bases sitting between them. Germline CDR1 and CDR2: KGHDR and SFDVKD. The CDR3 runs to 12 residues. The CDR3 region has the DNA TGTGCCACCAGCCACGGAACCTACGAGCAGTACTTC. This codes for CATSHGTYEQYF.

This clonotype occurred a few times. CDR3 protein: CATSRGRAGGYNEQFF. The CDR3 nucleotides are TGTGCCACCAGCAGAGGACGGGCTGGGGGGTACAATGAGCAGTTCTTC. V usage is TRBV15 and J usage is TRBJ2-1; weak D call: TRBD2 (6 bases). The germline gives CDR1 LNHNV, CDR2 YYDKDF (reference sequence). V was cut by 1 base and J by 4 bases, with 14 bases left in between. This CDR3 region has 16 residues.

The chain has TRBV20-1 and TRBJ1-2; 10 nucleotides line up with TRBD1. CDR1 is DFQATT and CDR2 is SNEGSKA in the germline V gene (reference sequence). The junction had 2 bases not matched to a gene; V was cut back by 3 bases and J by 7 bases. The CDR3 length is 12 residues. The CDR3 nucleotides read TGCAGTGCTAGGGGACAGGGGCCTGGCTACACCTTC. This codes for CSARGQGPGYTF.